This entry lists 31 T cell receptor beta chains sequenced from one sample in a study of monozygotic twins with cystic fibrosis. Assay: immunoSEQ multiplex PCR; the TCRdb copy retains only in-frame clones and omits some. In the table there are under 25,000 clones, over 95% of which are singletons. The sequenced sample consisted of blood. Receptors were obtained from a girl aged 5 to 17 with cystic fibrosis.

The chain joins TRBV4-3 to TRBJ2-5; TRBD1 aligns across 8 bases. The CDR3 length is 15 residues. Germline V gene lookup returns CDR1 LGHNA and CDR2 YSLEER. V dropped 5 bases and J dropped 2; count of bases not matched to a gene: 7. The CDR3 sequence is CASSAWTGNQETQYF. CDR3 in DNA: TGCGCCAGCAGCGCATGGACAGGGAATCAAGAGACCCAGTACTTC.

The gene calls are TRBV6-5 and TRBJ1-2; D remains unclear. CDR3 size: 11 residues. Between the trimmed V and J ends, which lost 10 bases and 6 bases, there was a span of 12 bases. Looked up from germline, CDR1 is MNHEY and CDR2 is SVGAGI. CDR3 nucleotides: TGTGCCATCTCGATAGGCGATGGCTACACCTTC. Translation: CAISIGDGYTF.

J is TRBJ2-3 and V is TRBV5-1; 9 bases are a match to TRBD1. V shed 0 bases and J 4 bases; nucleotides not matched to a gene: 6. The germline V gene has CDR1 SGHRS and CDR2 YFSETQ. The CDR3 has 16 residues. The DNA of the CDR3 is TGCGCCAGCAGCTTGGCCGAAACAGGGGGCGCAGATACGCAGTATTTT. It translates to CASSLAETGGADTQYF.

CDR3 loop: CASSLDQHNNIQYF. In nucleotides, the CDR3 is TGTGCCAGCAGCTTAGACCAGCATAATAACATTCAGTACTTC. The gene calls are TRBV7-9 and TRBJ2-4; D is undetermined. V was trimmed by 1 base and J by 7 bases, leaving 11 bases between them. Germline loops: CDR1 SEHNR, CDR2 FQNEAQ (reference sequence). This CDR3 has 14 amino acids.

This sequence joins TRBV5-5 and TRBJ2-3; D is undetermined. The CDR3 contains 14 residues. Germline lookup yields CDR1 SGHKS and CDR2 YYEKEE (reference sequence). V lost 3 bases and J lost 2, with 10 bases in between. This CDR3 reads CASSSVEITDTQYF. The CDR3, as DNA: TGTGCCAGCAGCTCTGTGGAGATCACAGATACGCAGTATTTT.

The gene calls are TRBV9 and TRBJ1-5; maybe TRBD1 (5 bases). Trimming took off 0 bases at V and 5 bases at J, with 9 bases between the two ends. CDR1 SGDLS and CDR2 YYNGEE come from the germline V gene. The CDR3 spans 14 residues. This chain's CDR3 is CASSVGGAHQPQHF. CDR3 sequence (DNA): TGTGCCAGCAGCGTAGGTGGGGCTCATCAGCCCCAGCATTTT.

The chain joins TRBV7-2 to TRBJ2-7; TRBD2 matches at 13 bases. The germline V gene encodes CDR1 SGHTA and CDR2 FQGNSA. The CDR3 is made up of 16 amino acids. V lost 5 bases and J lost 4; bases outside the gene matches: 8. CDR3: CASSLGLAGVRYEQYV. CDR3 nucleotides: TGTGCCAGCAGCCTCGGACTAGCGGGAGTGAGGTACGAGCAGTACGTC.

The rearrangement joins TRBV9 to TRBJ2-5; 10 bases fit TRBD2. V shed 3 bases and J 8 bases; nucleotides not matched to a gene: 13. The CDR3 loop spans 16 amino acids. Germline CDR1 and CDR2: SGDLS and YYNGEE. The CDR3 DNA reads TGTGCCAGCAGCGAGGGAGCAGGTAGCGGGAGGCGTACCCAGTACTTC. It translates to CASSEGAGSGRRTQYF.

J is TRBJ1-1 and V is TRBV19, with TRBD1 matching 10 bases. Germline V gives CDR1 LNHDA, CDR2 SQIVND (reference sequence). The J segment lost 8 bases and the V segment lost 3 bases, leaving 9 bases of the junction unmatched. CDR3 length: 15 amino acids. CDR3 sequence (DNA): TGTGCCAGTAGTATCACCGGGACAGGGGTTGAAGAAGCTTTCTTT. It yields the protein CASSITGTGVEEAFF.

The J gene is TRBJ2-1, the V gene TRBV10-3; TRBD2 matches at 10 bases. Looked up from germline, CDR1 is ENHRY and CDR2 is SYGVKD. The CDR3 contains 20 residues. The V and J ends lost 4 bases and 11 bases, in that order; junction bases with no gene match: 26. CDR3 in amino acids: CAISGNRGLGLAGVVGKQFF. CDR3 bases: TGTGCCATCAGTGGCAATAGAGGGTTAGGGCTAGCGGGAGTGGTTGGGAAGCAGTTCTTC.

The chain employs TRBV27 and TRBJ2-7; the D is unclear. V was shortened by 3 bases and J by 3 bases, with 15 bases between the two germline ends. Germline V gene data show CDR1 as MNHEY and CDR2 as SMNVEV (reference sequence). The CDR3 extends over 15 amino acids. CDR3: CASSFKMGWGYEQYF. The CDR3 DNA is TGTGCCAGCAGTTTCAAGATGGGGTGGGGCTACGAGCAGTACTTC.

The chain combines TRBV15 with TRBJ2-7; D is possibly TRBD2 (6 bases). Germline V lookup: CDR1 LNHNV, CDR2 YYDKDF (reference sequence). Trimming left V 4 bases short and J 2 bases short, with 15 bases between. The CDR3 sequence is 15 residues long. The CDR3 sequence is CATSTGGLYAYEQYF. The CDR3, as DNA: TGTGCCACCAGCACCGGGGGACTGTACGCCTACGAGCAGTACTTC.

The chain joins TRBV7-9 to TRBJ2-2, with 12 bases matching TRBD1. CDR3 size: 17 residues. CDR1 SEHNR and CDR2 FQNEAQ come from the germline V gene (reference sequence). V shed 5 bases and J 0 bases; nucleotides not matched to a gene: 4. The CDR3 sequence: CASSPRDRGPNTGELFF. The CDR3 region has the DNA TGTGCCAGCAGCCCACGGGACAGGGGGCCGAACACCGGGGAGCTGTTTTTT.

The rearrangement joins TRBV6-1 to TRBJ2-5; TRBD2 matches 7 bases. The CDR3 is made up of 16 amino acids. The V gene end was trimmed by 1 base and the J gene end by 2 bases; junction bases not matched to a gene: 7. Germline V gene sequence: CDR1 MNHNS, CDR2 SASEGT. The CDR3 region has the DNA TGTGCCAGCAGTGAAGTAGGCGGGAGCATTCAAGAGACCCAGTACTTC. It specifies CASSEVGGSIQETQYF.

In its sample, this clone was seen once. The chain recombines TRBV25-1 with TRBJ1-4; D is unresolved. The CDR3 contains 17 residues. Germline assignment: CDR1 MGHDK and CDR2 SYGVNS. Between the trimmed V and J ends, which lost 2 bases and 3 bases, there was a span of 16 bases. In DNA, the CDR3 is TGTGCCAGCAGTGAAGTTGAGCTTCCTCGCCCTAATGAAAAACTGTTTTTT. This translates into CASSEVELPRPNEKLFF.

The chain is built from TRBV9 and TRBJ1-3, with a weak D call TRBD1 (5 bases). Germline CDR1 is SGDLS and CDR2 is YYNGEE. Trimming cost V 1 base and J 4 bases, with 12 bases left between them. The CDR3 totals 15 residues. Here the CDR3 DNA reads TGTGCCAGCAGCGTACCACGGGCAGGGGGAAACACCATATATTTT. Translated, it gives CASSVPRAGGNTIYF.

The chain employs TRBV6-1 and TRBJ2-5; D is perhaps TRBD1 (6 bases). Looked up from germline, CDR1 is MNHNS and CDR2 is SASEGT. The CDR3 is 14 amino acids. V shed 7 bases and J shed 5 bases, with 17 bases lying between them. CDR3 in amino acids: CASTPGTREETQYF. The CDR3 DNA sequence: TGTGCCAGCACCCCGGGGACAAGGGAGGAGACCCAGTACTTC.

This clone was observed a single time. The chain links TRBV7-9 to TRBJ2-5, with D possibly being TRBD1 (6 bases). The CDR3 runs 14 residues. Germline CDR1 is SEHNR and CDR2 is FQNEAQ (reference sequence). Trimming removed 6 bases at V and 2 bases at J, with 13 bases between. The CDR3 bases are TGTGCCAGCAGAAGGACAGTCTTACAAGAGACCCAGTACTTC. It is translated as CASRRTVLQETQYF.

The rearrangement joins TRBV5-4 to TRBJ1-1, with 9 bases aligning to TRBD1. The germline CDR1 and CDR2 sequences are SGHNT and YYREEE (reference sequence). Trimming cost V 6 bases and J 5 bases; bases outside gene matches: 11. The CDR3 contains 15 residues. This chain's CDR3 is CASNQGTGRPTEAFF. The CDR3 nucleotides are TGTGCCAGCAACCAAGGGACAGGGCGACCTACTGAAGCTTTCTTT.

The rearrangement joins TRBV4-1 to TRBJ1-1; no reliable D call. The CDR3 has 13 residues. The germline CDR1 and CDR2 sequences are MGHRA and YSYEKL. V lost 0 bases, J lost 8 bases, and 10 bases lay in between. The CDR3 nucleotides are TGCGCCAGCAGCCAAGATCTTCCCACGGAAGCTTTCTTT. This sequence encodes CASSQDLPTEAFF.

The chain carries TRBV6-5 and TRBJ1-5; no clear D gene. Germline-derived CDR1 and CDR2 are MNHEY and SVGAGI. The CDR3 consists of 12 residues. The V end lost 8 bases, the J end lost 2 bases, and 7 bases lay between the germline ends. CDR3: CASGGGNQPQHF. The CDR3 nucleotides are TGTGCCAGCGGAGGTGGCAATCAGCCCCAGCATTTT.

The chain links TRBV7-9 to TRBJ1-5, with 8 bases fitting TRBD1. The germline V gene has CDR1 SEHNR and CDR2 FQNEAQ (reference sequence). Trimming cost V 6 bases and J 5 bases; bases outside gene matches: 9. The CDR3 is made up of 15 amino acids. The CDR3 coding sequence is TGTGCCAGCAGTTATAATGACAGGGGATATCAGCCCCAGCATTTT. Translating gives CASSYNDRGYQPQHF.

J is TRBJ1-3 and V is TRBV27, with D perhaps matching TRBD1 (5 bases). V was cut by 2 bases and J by 1 base, with 6 bases left in between. Per the germline V gene, CDR1 is MNHEY and CDR2 is SMNVEV (reference sequence). The CDR3 extends over 14 amino acids. The CDR3 loop reads CASSLRGSGNTIYF. Here the CDR3 DNA reads TGTGCCAGCAGTTTAAGGGGATCTGGAAACACCATATATTTT.

CDR3 protein: CASSLGPGIGGLNTGELFF. In DNA, the CDR3 is TGTGCCAGCAGCTTGGGCCCAGGTATTGGGGGACTAAACACCGGGGAGCTGTTTTTT. This sequence joins TRBV5-6 and TRBJ2-2, with 7 positions matching TRBD2. Germline values: CDR1 SGHDT, CDR2 YYEEEE. V gave up 0 bases and J gave up 2 bases; unmatched junction bases: 13. The CDR3 length is 19 residues. Complete variable domain (other parts from reference TRBV5-6 and TRBJ2-2): DAGVTQSPTHLIKTRGQQVTLRCSPKSGHDTVSWYQQALGQGPQFIFQYYEEEERQRGNFPDRFSGHQFPNYSSELNVNALLLGDSALYLCASSLGPGIGGLNTGELFFGEGSRLTVL.

The chain uses TRBV15 and TRBJ2-1; D is perhaps TRBD2 (6 bases). CDR3 length equals 18 residues. Germline lookup yields CDR1 LNHNV and CDR2 YYDKDF (reference sequence). Trimming took 0 bases from V and 10 from J, leaving 25 bases between them. The CDR3 DNA follows: TGTGCCACCAGCAGAGACCCTAGCGAAGATTTTCTACGTAGAGAGCAGTTCTTC. Translating it yields CATSRDPSEDFLRREQFF.

This rearrangement joins TRBV4-3 to TRBJ1-2; the D gene is possibly TRBD1 (6 bases). There are 16 residues in the CDR3. Trimming shortened V by 3 bases and J by 7 bases, and 21 bases separated the two germline ends. The germline V gene encodes CDR1 LGHNA and CDR2 YSLEER. CDR3 residues: CASSHKDRTKAPGYTF. The DNA for the CDR3 is TGCGCCAGCAGCCATAAGGACAGAACGAAAGCGCCTGGCTACACCTTC.

The chain is built from TRBV7-8 and TRBJ1-4; 7 bases line up with TRBD1. The V and J ends lost 2 bases and 0 bases, in that order; junction bases with no gene match: 18. This CDR3 has 21 amino acids. Germline V gene data show CDR1 as SGHVS and CDR2 as FQNEAQ. The CDR3, as DNA: TGTGCCAGCAGCTTATATAGTACCGGGACAGCATATTTTTCAACTAATGAAAAACTGTTTTTT. It specifies CASSLYSTGTAYFSTNEKLFF.

The CDR3 DNA sequence: TGTGCCAGCGGGACGGGCGCCTACGAGCAGTACTTC. Translating gives CASGTGAYEQYF. This chain joins TRBV6-6 and TRBJ2-7; D possibly uses TRBD1 or TRBD2 (5 bases each). The CDR3 is 12 amino acids. Germline V gene lookup returns CDR1 MNHNY and CDR2 SVGAGI (reference sequence). V was shortened by 8 bases and J by 2 bases, with 10 bases between the two germline ends.

The rearrangement links TRBV15 to TRBJ2-1; 7 positions match TRBD1. Per germline, CDR1 LNHNV and CDR2 YYDKDF (reference sequence). The length of the CDR3 is 12 residues. Losses at the gene ends were 4 bases for V and 12 bases for J; bases not matched to a gene: 6. The DNA of the CDR3 is TGTGCCACCAGCAAACGACAGGGTAGGCAGTTCTTC. The encoded protein is CATSKRQGRQFF.

V usage is TRBV10-1 and J usage is TRBJ2-3; 7 nucleotides align to TRBD1. The germline V gene has CDR1 WNHNN and CDR2 SYGVQD (reference sequence). Trimming removed 8 bases from V and 6 bases from J; junction bases left unmatched: 11. The CDR3 is made up of 14 amino acids. CDR3 sequence: CASARQGGSDTQYF. The CDR3, as DNA: TGCGCCAGCGCCCGACAGGGTGGTTCGGATACGCAGTATTTT.

The chain joins TRBV29-1 to TRBJ2-1; weak D call: TRBD1 (5 bases). CDR3 length: 13 amino acids. Germline values: CDR1 SQVTM, CDR2 ANQGSEA. Deletions cut 4 bases from V and 5 bases from J, with 12 bases between. CDR3 nucleotide sequence: TGCAGCGTTGTTCGTCTGACAGACAATGAGCAGTTCTTC. Amino acids: CSVVRLTDNEQFF.